Below, one TCR beta chain is given with its context. The antigen is undetermined. This sample stems from a study of Ad26.COV2.S vaccination and SARS-CoV-2 variants. Across the study: Ad26.COV2.S arm of COV1001 included the donor. By the intramuscular route, Ad26.COV2.S was given once, or twice 56 days apart. Study findings and constraints: Compared with placebo recipients, vaccine recipients had higher spike-specific TCR breadth. Spike-specific responses of CD8+ and CD4+ T cells were reported to display substantial breadth after vaccination.

Some clones are missing from TCRdb's copy, which holds only in-frame ones; the method was immunoSEQ multiplex PCR. The table has 400,000 to 450,000 clones, 80% to 95% seen once; the top ten hold roughly an eighth. The germline V and J ends were trimmed by 1 base and 8 bases, with 12 bases remaining between them. Per germline, CDR1 SEHNR and CDR2 FQNEAQ (reference sequence). The CDR3 totals 14 residues. This sample's treatment: about 20 received Ad26.COV2.S at low or high dose, single or two shots; a few received placebo; per-sample allocation not given. Sample collection was performed on day 63 after the first vaccine or placebo injection.

The sequenced sample was peripheral blood, obtained in a trial of Ad26.COV2.S vaccine versus placebo. The rearrangement uses TRBV7-9 and TRBJ2-1; D possibly corresponds to TRBD2 (5 bases). The TCR sequence derives from a person between 18 and 60 years old who received the Ad26.COV2.S COVID-19 vaccine or a placebo. The CDR3 loop is CASSLESPGYEQFF. The CDR3 bases are TGTGCCAGCAGCTTAGAGAGCCCGGGATATGAGCAGTTCTTC.